What follows are 10 T cell receptor beta chains derived from one specimen sequenced in a study of shared clonotypes between healthy human individuals. Sequenced by immunoSEQ multiplex PCR; TCRdb stores in-frame clones only, minus some. The sample has about 520,000 clones; about 72% are singletons. Sample: PBMCs. These receptors were collected from a woman in her thirties or forties in good health. Some clones in this sample may be carry-over from other donors' samples.

The chain has TRBV2 and TRBJ2-1; D is possibly TRBD1 (6 bases). Per germline, CDR1 SNHLY and CDR2 FYNNEI. The ends were cut back, 5 bases at V and 4 bases at J, with 30 bases in the middle. The CDR3 has 20 residues. CDR3 DNA sequence: TGTGCCAGCAGTCTCTGGACAGACACCCTACGGCCGGCCTTTTACAATGAGCAGTTCTTC. This translates into CASSLWTDTLRPAFYNEQFF.

This clone was detected only a few times. V is TRBV7-9 and J is TRBJ2-2; D is unresolved. This CDR3 is 14 amino acids long. Germline V gene lookup returns CDR1 SEHNR and CDR2 FQNEAQ (reference sequence). V was shortened by 3 bases and J by 3 bases, with 8 bases between the two germline ends. For the CDR3, the DNA is TGTGCCAGCAGCTTGAAAGGGCACACCGGGGAGCTGTTTTTT. This gives the protein CASSLKGHTGELFF.

The V and J genes are TRBV18 and TRBJ2-2, with D perhaps matching TRBD2 (6 bases). V was trimmed by 7 bases and J by 4 bases, leaving 13 bases between them. Germline CDR1 KGHSH, CDR2 LQKENI. The CDR3 is 14 amino acids. CDR3 loop: CASLPGLITGELFF. The CDR3 nucleotides read TGTGCCAGCTTACCGGGACTCATCACCGGGGAGCTGTTTTTT. Together with reference TRBV18 and TRBJ2-2, the CDR3 gives the full variable domain: NAGVMQNPRHLVRRRGQEARLRCSPMKGHSHVYWYRQLPEEGLKFMVYLQKENIIDESGMPKERFSAEFPKEGPSILRIQQVVRGDSAAYFCASLPGLITGELFFGEGSRLTVL.

Turning to this clone: A single base is all that separates this from a far larger clone, so a read error is likely. The chain employs TRBV7-8 and TRBJ2-7; the D is unclear. Germline lookup yields CDR1 SGHVS and CDR2 FQNEAQ. This CDR3 contains 15 residues. In DNA, the CDR3 is TGTGCCTGCAGTTTCCTCCGCTACTCACCCTACGAGCAGTACTTC. Encoded protein: CACSFLRYSPYEQYF.

The table lists this clone with a count of one. The gene calls are TRBV30 and TRBJ2-2; D unresolved. Trimming left V 3 bases short and J 4 bases short, with 6 bases between. This CDR3 spans 12 amino acids. Per germline, CDR1 GTSNPN and CDR2 SVGIG (reference sequence). In nucleotides, the CDR3 is TGTGCCTGGAGATTTGGCACCGGGGAGCTGTTTTTT. Residues: CAWRFGTGELFF.

This clone was seen a few times. Other DNA sequences from this sample encode an identical CDR3 as well. This chain uses TRBV28 with TRBJ1-5; D unresolved. The germline CDR1 and CDR2 sequences are MDHEN and SYDVKM. There are 13 residues in the CDR3. Between the trimmed V and J ends, which lost 3 bases and 1 base, there was a span of 4 bases. The CDR3 DNA reads as TGTGCCAGCAGTTTCGGGAGCAATCAGCCCCAGCATTTT. Translated: CASSFGSNQPQHF.

About this clone itself: This may be a read error: a much more frequent sequence differs by one nucleotide. The conserved closing phenylalanine or tryptophan is absent in this CDR3, likely reflecting a read error. The chain carries TRBV2 and TRBJ2-7; D is undetermined. Germline-derived CDR1 and CDR2 are SNHLY and FYNNEI. The CDR3 runs to 12 residues. V gave up 10 bases and J gave up 1 base, with 11 bases separating them. The DNA of the CDR3 is TGTGCCACCCAGGCACCTTCCTACGAGCAGTACCTC. It translates to CATQAPSYEQYL.

This clone was seen only once. V gene TRBV7-9 combines with J gene TRBJ2-1, with 10 bases aligning to TRBD2. The CDR3 runs 14 residues. Germline V gene data show CDR1 as SEHNR and CDR2 as FQNEAQ (reference sequence). The junction had 1 base not matched to a gene; V was cut back by 4 bases and J by 4 bases. The CDR3 region is CASSSGLAYNEQFF. For the CDR3, the DNA is TGTGCCAGCAGCTCGGGACTAGCGTACAATGAGCAGTTCTTC.

DNA for the CDR3: TGTGCCAGCAGTCGACAGGGCCTGGGGGAGCAGTACTTC. It yields the protein CASSRQGLGEQYF. The chain carries TRBV28 and TRBJ2-7, with 7 positions matching TRBD1. V shed 5 bases and J 7 bases; nucleotides not matched to a gene: 8. The CDR3 runs 13 residues. Germline CDR1 is MDHEN and CDR2 is SYDVKM.

V gene TRBV7-3 combines with J gene TRBJ2-6; 10 bases agree with TRBD2. J gave up 1 base and V 5 bases, and 8 bases lay outside the gene matches. Per germline, CDR1 SGHTA and CDR2 FQGTGA. The CDR3 sequence is 18 residues long. CDR3 residues: CASSPGLAAYSGANVLTF. The CDR3 DNA follows: TGTGCCAGCAGCCCCGGACTAGCGGCCTATTCTGGGGCCAACGTCCTGACTTTC. Filled out from reference TRBV7-3 and TRBJ2-6, the complete variable domain reads GAGVSQTPSNKVTEKGKYVELRCDPISGHTALYWYRQSLGQGPEFLIYFQGTGAADDSGLPNDRFFAVRPEGSVSTLKIQRTERGDSAVYLCASSPGLAAYSGANVLTFGAGSRLTVL.